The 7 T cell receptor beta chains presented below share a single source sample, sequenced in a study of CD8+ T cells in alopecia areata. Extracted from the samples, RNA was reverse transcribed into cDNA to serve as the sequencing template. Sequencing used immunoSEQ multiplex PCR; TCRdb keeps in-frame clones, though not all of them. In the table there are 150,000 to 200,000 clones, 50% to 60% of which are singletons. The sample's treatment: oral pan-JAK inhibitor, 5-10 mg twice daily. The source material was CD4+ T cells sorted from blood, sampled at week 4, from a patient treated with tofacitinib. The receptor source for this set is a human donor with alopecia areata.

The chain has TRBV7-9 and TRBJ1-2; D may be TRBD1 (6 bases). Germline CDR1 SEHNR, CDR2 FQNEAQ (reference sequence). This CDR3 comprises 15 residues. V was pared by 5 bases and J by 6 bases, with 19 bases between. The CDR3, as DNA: TGTGCCAGCAGCCATTCCCAACAGGGTACCCATGGCTACACCTTC. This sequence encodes CASSHSQQGTHGYTF.

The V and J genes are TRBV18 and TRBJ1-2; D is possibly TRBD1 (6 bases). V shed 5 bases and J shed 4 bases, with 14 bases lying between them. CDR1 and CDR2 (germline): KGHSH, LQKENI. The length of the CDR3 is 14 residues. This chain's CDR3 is CASSSARGAYGYTF. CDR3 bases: TGTGCCAGCTCATCAGCGAGGGGGGCCTATGGCTACACCTTC.

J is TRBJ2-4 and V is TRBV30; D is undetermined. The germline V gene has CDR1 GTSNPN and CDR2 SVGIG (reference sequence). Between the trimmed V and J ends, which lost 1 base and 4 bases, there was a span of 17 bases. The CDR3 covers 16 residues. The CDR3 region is CAWSAGRPSSKNIQYF. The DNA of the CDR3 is TGTGCCTGGAGTGCCGGCCGGCCCTCTTCGAAAAACATTCAGTACTTC. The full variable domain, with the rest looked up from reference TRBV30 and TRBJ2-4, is SQTIHQWPATLVQPVGSPLSLECTVEGTSNPNLYWYRQAAGRGLQLLFYSVGIGQISSEVPQNLSASRPQDRQFILSSKKLLLSDSGFYLCAWSAGRPSSKNIQYFGAGTRLSVL.

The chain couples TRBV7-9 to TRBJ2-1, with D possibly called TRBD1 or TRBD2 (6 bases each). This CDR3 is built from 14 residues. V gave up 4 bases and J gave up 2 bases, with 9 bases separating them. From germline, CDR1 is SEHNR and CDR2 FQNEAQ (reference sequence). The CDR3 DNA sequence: TGTGCCAGCAGCTCGCGGGACACCTACAATGAGCAGTTCTTC. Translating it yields CASSSRDTYNEQFF.

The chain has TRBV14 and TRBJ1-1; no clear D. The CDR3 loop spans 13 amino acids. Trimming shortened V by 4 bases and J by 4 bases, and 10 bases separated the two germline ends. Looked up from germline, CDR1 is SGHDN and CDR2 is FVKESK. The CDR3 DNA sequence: TGTGCCAGCAGCCCCGTTGGTGCCACTGAAGCTTTCTTT. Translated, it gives CASSPVGATEAFF.

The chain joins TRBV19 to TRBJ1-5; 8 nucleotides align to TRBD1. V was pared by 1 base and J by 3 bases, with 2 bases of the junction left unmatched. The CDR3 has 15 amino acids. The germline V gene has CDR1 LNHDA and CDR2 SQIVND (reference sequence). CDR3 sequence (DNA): TGTGCCAGTAGTATAGCGACAGGGGACAATCAGCCCCAGCATTTT. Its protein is CASSIATGDNQPQHF.

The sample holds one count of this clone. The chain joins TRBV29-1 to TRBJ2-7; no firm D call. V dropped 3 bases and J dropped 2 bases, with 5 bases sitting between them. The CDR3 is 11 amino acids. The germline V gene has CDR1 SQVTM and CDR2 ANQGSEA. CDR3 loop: CSVDGAYEQYF. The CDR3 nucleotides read TGCAGCGTTGACGGCGCCTACGAGCAGTACTTC.